The T cell receptor beta chain described here comes from a study of early stage breast cancer tumors. Study-wide background: About 80% of the 16 invasive tumors were ER+, PR+ and HER2-. Eight ER+/PR+/HER2- tumors were invasive ductal; a few were invasive lobular. Study-level results: Blood repertoires resembled normal breast more than tumor.

Clones were sequenced by immunoSEQ multiplex PCR, and TCRdb holds only the in-frame ones, with some missing. In the table there are over 5,000 clones, around 70% of which are singletons. Remarks on this clone: Its antigen is not known.

Roughly 17-50 mg of tissue was diced for each tumor. This CDR3 has 14 amino acids. Germline V CDR1 and CDR2: GTSNPN, SVGIG (reference sequence). After removal of 5 bases from V and 5 bases from J, the junction contained 9 bases not matched to a gene. The chain employs TRBV30 and TRBJ1-1, with 9 positions matching TRBD1. This clonotype was obtained from a person in their sixties or seventies with breast cancer. Sequencing was carried out using breast tumor tissue. This chain's CDR3 is CAWDFIGTGTEAFF. As DNA, the CDR3 is TGTGCCTGGGACTTTATAGGGACAGGGACTGAAGCTTTCTTT.